A selection of T cell receptor beta chains follows, all from one sample in a study of cytomegalovirus exposure and HLA in healthy donors. The data were produced by immunoSEQ multiplex PCR, yet TCRdb's version contains in-frame clones alone and is incomplete. There are more than 200,000 clones in the sample; 60% to 80% occur only once, and 1.8% lies in the top ten. The specimen was PBMCs. These TCRs come from a male donor in good health and CMV-seronegative. CDR3s include the opening cysteine and the closing phenylalanine or tryptophan. The D gene is left open where the match is weak. Rows may omit the clone size; those that give it use once, few, many or a size class.

j_gene | v_gene | d_gene | abundance | CDR3nt | CDR3aa
TRBJ2-3 | TRBV19 | TRBD2 | - | TGTGCCAGTAGTATTCGCCTAGCGGGATCTTCAGATACGCAGTATTTT | CASSIRLAGSSDTQYF
TRBJ1-1 | TRBV10-3 | - | - | TGTGCCATCGGCCGGGACAAGAACACTGAAGCCTTCTTT | CAIGRDKNTEAFF
TRBJ1-2 | TRBV5-6 | TRBD1 | - | TGTGCCAGCAGCTTAGGGGGCGAGGACTATGGCTACACCTTC | CASSLGGEDYGYTF
TRBJ2-7 | TRBV28 | - | - | TGTGCCAGCAATCCCCTAACAGGGCTCAACGAGCAGTACTTC | CASNPLTGLNEQYF
TRBJ2-3 | TRBV9 | TRBD2 | - | TGTGCCAGCAGCGGTAGTGGGCGGCGGGAGTGGACAGATACGCAGTATTTT | CASSGSGRREWTDTQYF
TRBJ2-7 | TRBV2 | TRBD2 | - | TGTGCCAGCAGTGAACCAGCGGGGGATGACGAGCAGTACTTC | CASSEPAGDDEQYF
TRBJ2-5 | TRBV9 | TRBD1 | - | TGTGCCAGCAGCGTTTCCGGGACAGTCCAAGAGACCCAGTACTTC | CASSVSGTVQETQYF
TRBJ1-1 | TRBV30 | TRBD1 | - | TGTGCCTGGAGTGCCCCCGGACAGGGAGCTTTCTTT | CAWSAPGQGAFF
TRBJ2-3 | TRBV27 | - | once | TGTGCCAGCAGTTTATCGGGGAGTCGTGGTTCGTATTTT | CASSLSGSRGSYF
TRBJ1-2 | TRBV9 | - | - | TGTGCCAGCAGCCCCGGGGGGACACGCTATGGCTACACCTTC | CASSPGGTRYGYTF
TRBJ2-7 | TRBV6-5 | TRBD1 | few | TGTGCCAGCAGTTGGACAGGTTACGAGCAGTACTTC | CASSWTGYEQYF
TRBJ2-1 | TRBV7-6 | - | - | TGTGCCAGCAGCTTAGTAATGCTGGGGGGTCAGTTTGAGGGGAGCTACAATGAGCAGTTCTTC | CASSLVMLGGQFEGSYNEQFF
TRBJ2-1 | TRBV27 | TRBD2 | - | TGTGCCAGCAGTTCCCCACTACTAGCGGGAGTCTACAATGAGCAGTTCTTC | CASSSPLLAGVYNEQFF
TRBJ1-3 | TRBV7-7 | - | - | TGTGCCAGCAGAGGAAGAGGGTTGCGACACACCATATATTTT | CASRGRGLRHTIYF
TRBJ1-1 | TRBV9 | - | once | TGTGCCAGCAGCGCAACACAGGGCGGAAACACTGAAGCTTTCTTT | CASSATQGGNTEAFF
TRBJ2-5 | TRBV7-7 | TRBD1 | - | TGTGCTAGCAGCCATTCCGGGACAGGGGAAGAGACCCAGTACTTC | CASSHSGTGEETQYF
TRBJ2-3 | TRBV9 | TRBD2 | - | TGTGCCAGCAGCGTAGGACACGAACTAGCGGGAGTAACAGATACGCAGTATTTT | CASSVGHELAGVTDTQYF
TRBJ2-7 | TRBV29-1 | - | - | TGCAGCGTCCGTGGAGGAGTCTCCTACGAGCAGTACTTC | CSVRGGVSYEQYF
TRBJ2-2 | TRBV28 | TRBD2 | - | TGTGCCAGCAGTTTCTCTCGCGGGAGGGACACCGGGGAGCTGTTTTTT | CASSFSRGRDTGELFF
TRBJ2-7 | TRBV30 | - | - | TGTGCCTGGAGTGTTCGGGACAACGAGCAGTACTTC | CAWSVRDNEQYF
TRBJ2-7 | TRBV6-5 | TRBD1 | - | TGTGCAAGCGGGACAGGGGCCGGCGGATACGAGCAGTACTTC | CASGTGAGGYEQYF
TRBJ2-1 | TRBV5-6 | - | once | TGTGCCAGCAGTTCAGAAATGGACTACGCCAATGAGCAGTTCTTC | CASSSEMDYANEQFF
TRBJ2-3 | TRBV18 | TRBD1 | - | TGTGCCAGCTCACAAGGGACAGTGAGCACAGATACGCAGTATTTT | CASSQGTVSTDTQYF
TRBJ1-1 | TRBV28 | - | - | TGTGCCAGCAGTTTACCGGACACTGAAGCTTTCTTT | CASSLPDTEAFF
TRBJ2-3 | TRBV27 | - | once | TGTGCCAGCAGTTTAGAAAGCGACAGACTCTTTCGGACAGATACGCAGTATTTT | CASSLESDRLFRTDTQYF
TRBJ1-6 | TRBV5-4 | - | - | TGTGCCAGCAGCTTTGACAGGATCGATAATTCACCCCTCCACTTT | CASSFDRIDNSPLHF
TRBJ1-2 | TRBV18 | - | - | TGTGCCAGCTCATCCCTTGCGGGCTACACCTTC | CASSSLAGYTF
TRBJ2-3 | TRBV27 | - | - | TGTGCCAGCAGTCCCCGGGACATTCATGCTGATACGCAGTATTTT | CASSPRDIHADTQYF
TRBJ1-1 | TRBV28 | - | - | TGTGCCAGCAGTTTGCGGAACACTGAAGCTTTCTTT | CASSLRNTEAFF
TRBJ2-3 | TRBV4-3 | TRBD1 | - | TGCGCCAGCAGCCAAGAGGTATTGGACAGGGAAGGGGATACGCAGTATTTT | CASSQEVLDREGDTQYF
TRBJ2-2 | TRBV6-4 | - | - | TGTGCCAGCAGTACAGGGGAGGACACCGGGGAGCTGTTTTTT | CASSTGEDTGELFF
TRBJ2-3 | TRBV30 | TRBD2 | - | TGTGCCTGGGCGGGACTAGCGGGGTCCCTTGACACAGATACGCAGTATTTT | CAWAGLAGSLDTDTQYF
TRBJ2-5 | TRBV23-1 | TRBD2 | few | TGCGCCAGCAGGCCCCCGGGGCTAGCGGTCGGCTGGGAGACCCAGTACTTC | CASRPPGLAVGWETQYF
TRBJ2-2 | TRBV30 | - | - | TGTGCCTGGCGATCCGGACTGCACACCGGGGAGCTGTTTTTT | CAWRSGLHTGELFF
TRBJ1-5 | TRBV28 | - | - | TGTGCCAGCAGTTTAGGGGCAGCCAATCAGCCCCAGCATTTT | CASSLGAANQPQHF
TRBJ2-7 | TRBV7-8 | TRBD1 | - | TGTGCCAGCAGCTTAGCGGTACAGGGGGCGGTCGAGCAGTACTTC | CASSLAVQGAVEQYF
TRBJ1-2 | TRBV2 | TRBD1 | - | TGTGCCAGCAGTGAAGGACAGGGGGATGGCTATGGCTACACCTTC | CASSEGQGDGYGYTF
TRBJ1-5 | TRBV19 | - | - | TGTGCCAGTAATCCGGGTCGGAGGATCGGCAATCAGCCCCAGCATTTT | CASNPGRRIGNQPQHF
TRBJ2-5 | TRBV7-9 | - | - | TGTGCCAGCAGCTTCTGGAAGACCGGCAGGGCGGAGACCCAGTACTTC | CASSFWKTGRAETQYF
TRBJ2-1 | TRBV7-7 | - | - | TGTGCTAGCAGCCCAGACGGGGACTCCTACAATGAGCAGTTCTTC | CASSPDGDSYNEQFF
TRBJ2-1 | TRBV2 | - | - | TGTGCCAGCAGTGGATTGGGGGCTTCCTACAATGAGCAGTTCTTC | CASSGLGASYNEQFF
TRBJ2-7 | TRBV5-4 | TRBD2 | once | TGTGCCAGCAGCCAGGGACTAGCGGCCTCCTACGAGCAGTACTTC | CASSQGLAASYEQYF